Described below is a single T cell receptor (beta chain) sequence and its context. Trimming left V 2 bases short and J 5 bases short, with 25 bases between. CDR3 length: 19 residues. Germline CDR1 is LGHDT and CDR2 is YNNKEL (reference sequence). The repertoire was sequenced with immunoSEQ multiplex PCR; TCRdb's copy has only in-frame clones and lacks some. The table lists about 200,000 clones, 82% of them singletons. The sample originates from a study of blood T cell repertoires in COVID-19. About the study: PBMCs, B-cell-depleted T cells, or T cells provided the cDNA or gDNA that made up the material.

This receptor was obtained from a man in his forties who had recovered from COVID-19. This chain connects TRBV3-1 (or the pseudogene TRBV3-2) to TRBJ2-1, with D possibly matching TRBD1 (6 bases). Input material: PBMCs or T cells enriched from blood (not recorded which). Here the CDR3 DNA reads TGTGCCAGCAGCCAACCACAGGGTAGAAACCTTGGGCAGAACAATGAGCAGTTCTTC. As protein: CASSQPQGRNLGQNNEQFF.